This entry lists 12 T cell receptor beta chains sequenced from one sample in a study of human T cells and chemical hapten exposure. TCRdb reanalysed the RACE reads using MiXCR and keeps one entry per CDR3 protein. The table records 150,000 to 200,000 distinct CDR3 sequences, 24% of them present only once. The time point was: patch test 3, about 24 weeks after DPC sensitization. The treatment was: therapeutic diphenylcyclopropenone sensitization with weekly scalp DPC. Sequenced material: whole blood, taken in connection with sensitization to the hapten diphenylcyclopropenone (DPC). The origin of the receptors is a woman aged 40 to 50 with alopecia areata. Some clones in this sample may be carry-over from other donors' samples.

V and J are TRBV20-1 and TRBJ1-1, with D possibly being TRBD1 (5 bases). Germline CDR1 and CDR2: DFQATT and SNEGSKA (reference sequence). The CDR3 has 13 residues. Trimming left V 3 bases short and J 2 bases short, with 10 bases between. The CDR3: CSASGGANTEAFF. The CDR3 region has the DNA TGCAGTGCTAGTGGGGGAGCTAACACTGAAGCTTTCTTT.

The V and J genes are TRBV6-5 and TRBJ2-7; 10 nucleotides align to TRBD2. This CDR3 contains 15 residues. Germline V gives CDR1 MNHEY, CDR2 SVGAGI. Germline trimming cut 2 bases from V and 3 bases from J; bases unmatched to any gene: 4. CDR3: CASSYRASGSYEQYF. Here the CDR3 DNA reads TGTGCCAGCAGTTACCGGGCTAGCGGGAGCTACGAGCAGTACTTC.

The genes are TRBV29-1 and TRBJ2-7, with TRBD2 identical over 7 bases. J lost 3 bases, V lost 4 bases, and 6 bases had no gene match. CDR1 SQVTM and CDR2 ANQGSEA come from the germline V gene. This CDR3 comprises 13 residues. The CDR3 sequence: CSVGGGTIYEQYF. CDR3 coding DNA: TGCAGCGTTGGCGGGGGTACAATCTACGAGCAGTACTTC.

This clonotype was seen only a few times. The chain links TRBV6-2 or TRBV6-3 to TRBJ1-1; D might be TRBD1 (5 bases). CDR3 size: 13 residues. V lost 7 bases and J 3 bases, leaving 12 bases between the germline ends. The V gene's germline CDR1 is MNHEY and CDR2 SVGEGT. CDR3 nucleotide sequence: TGTGCCAGCAAAATCCGGGGCTACACTGAAGCTTTCTTT. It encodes CASKIRGYTEAFF.

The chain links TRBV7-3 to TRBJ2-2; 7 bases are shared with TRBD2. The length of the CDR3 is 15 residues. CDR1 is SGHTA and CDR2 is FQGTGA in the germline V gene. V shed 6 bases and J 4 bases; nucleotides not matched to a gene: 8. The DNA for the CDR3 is TGTGCCAGCAGTCCGGGAACTAGCGCCACCGGGGAGCTGTTTTTT. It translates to CASSPGTSATGELFF.

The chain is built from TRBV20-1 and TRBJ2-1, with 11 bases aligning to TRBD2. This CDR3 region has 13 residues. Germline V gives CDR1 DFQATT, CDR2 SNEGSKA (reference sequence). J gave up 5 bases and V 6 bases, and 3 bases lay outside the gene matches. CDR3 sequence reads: CSAHSGRDNEQFF. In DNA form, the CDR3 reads TGCAGTGCCCATAGCGGGAGGGACAATGAGCAGTTCTTC.

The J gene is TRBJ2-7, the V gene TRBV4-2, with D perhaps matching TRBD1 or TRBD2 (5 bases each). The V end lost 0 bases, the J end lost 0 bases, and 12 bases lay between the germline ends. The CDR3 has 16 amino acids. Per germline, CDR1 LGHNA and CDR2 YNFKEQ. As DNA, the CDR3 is TGTGCCAGCAGCCAAGATTATGGGACGGCCTCCTACGAGCAGTACTTC. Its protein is CASSQDYGTASYEQYF.

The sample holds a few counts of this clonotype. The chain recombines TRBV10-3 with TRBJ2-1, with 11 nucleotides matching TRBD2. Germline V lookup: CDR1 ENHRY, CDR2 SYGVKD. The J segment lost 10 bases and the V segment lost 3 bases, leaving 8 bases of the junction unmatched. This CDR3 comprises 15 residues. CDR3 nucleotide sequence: TGTGCCATCAGTGAAATAGCGGGAGGGCCCCTAGAGCAGTTCTTC. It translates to CAISEIAGGPLEQFF.

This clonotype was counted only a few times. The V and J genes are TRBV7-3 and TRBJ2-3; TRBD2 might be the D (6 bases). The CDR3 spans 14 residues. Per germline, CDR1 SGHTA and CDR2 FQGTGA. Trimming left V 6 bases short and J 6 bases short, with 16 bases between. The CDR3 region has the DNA TGTGCCAGCAGTAGGGGACTTTATTCGGATACGCAGTATTTT. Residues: CASSRGLYSDTQYF.

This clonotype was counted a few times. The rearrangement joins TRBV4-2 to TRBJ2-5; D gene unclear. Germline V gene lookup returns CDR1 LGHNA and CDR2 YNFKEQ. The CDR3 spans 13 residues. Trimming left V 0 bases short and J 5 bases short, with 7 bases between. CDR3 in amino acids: CASSQEWAETQYF. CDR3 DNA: TGTGCCAGCAGCCAAGAGTGGGCCGAGACCCAGTACTTC.

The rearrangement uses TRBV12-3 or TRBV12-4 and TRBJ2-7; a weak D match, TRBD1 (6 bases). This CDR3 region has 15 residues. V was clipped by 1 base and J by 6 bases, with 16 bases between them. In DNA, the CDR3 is TGTGCCAGCAGTTTAGGGGACACATCGGTGCGCGAGCAGTACTTC. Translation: CASSLGDTSVREQYF.

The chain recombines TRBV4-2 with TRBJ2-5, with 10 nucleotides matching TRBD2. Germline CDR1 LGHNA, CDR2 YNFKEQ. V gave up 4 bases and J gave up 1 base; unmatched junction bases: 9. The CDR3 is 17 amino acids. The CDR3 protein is CASSRGETSGFQETQYF. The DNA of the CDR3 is TGTGCCAGCAGCCGTGGGGAGACTAGCGGGTTCCAAGAGACCCAGTACTTC.